Shown below are 19 T cell receptor beta chains from a single sample sequenced in a study of blood T cell repertoires in COVID-19. Using immunoSEQ multiplex PCR, the repertoire was profiled, and TCRdb retains in-frame clones only, with some absent. Here the sample spans about 120,000 clones, more than 75% being singletons. The sample taken for sequencing was peripheral blood. Receptors originate from a woman aged 50 to 65 with acute or convalescent COVID-19.

The gene calls are TRBV29-1 and TRBJ2-7; unclear D gene. Trimming removed 2 bases at V and 5 bases at J, with 7 bases between. The germline CDR1 and CDR2 sequences are SQVTM and ANQGSEA. The CDR3 sequence is 11 residues long. CDR3 nucleotide sequence: TGCAGCGTTGAACAGCGCCACGAGCAGTACTTC. Translation gives CSVEQRHEQYF.

The chain carries TRBV5-1 and TRBJ1-1; maybe TRBD1 (6 bases). The germline V gene encodes CDR1 SGHRS and CDR2 YFSETQ. Trimming cost V 8 bases and J 3 bases, with 17 bases left between them. The length of the CDR3 is 14 residues. The CDR3 DNA follows: TGCGCCAGTTGTCTCGAAGGGGGGGACACTGAAGCTTTCTTT. This sequence encodes CASCLEGGDTEAFF.

The chain is built from TRBV30 and TRBJ1-1, with 8 nucleotides matching TRBD1. With 2 bases clipped from V and 4 bases from J, the junction kept 3 bases outside the gene matches. Germline CDR1 is GTSNPN and CDR2 is SVGIG (reference sequence). The CDR3 covers 13 residues. CDR3 amino acids: CAWSPQGGTEAFF. The CDR3, as DNA: TGTGCCTGGAGTCCACAGGGGGGCACTGAAGCTTTCTTT.

The chain uses TRBV3-1 (or the pseudogene TRBV3-2) and TRBJ1-2, with a weak D call TRBD1 (5 bases). Germline values: CDR1 LGHDT, CDR2 YNNKEL (reference sequence). V lost 1 base to trimming and J lost 8 bases, with 20 bases between them. The CDR3 sequence is 16 residues long. The CDR3 coding sequence is TGTGCCAGCAGCCAAGTGGGGCAGGGTAGGGATCCGGGCTACACCTTC. As protein: CASSQVGQGRDPGYTF.

The gene calls are TRBV18 and TRBJ2-1, with D possibly being TRBD2 (6 bases). Trimming shortened V by 2 bases and J by 3 bases, and 11 bases separated the two germline ends. Germline lookup yields CDR1 KGHSH and CDR2 LQKENI. This CDR3 is 15 amino acids long. This chain's CDR3 is CASSPDGGGYNEQFF. Written as DNA, the CDR3 is TGTGCCAGCTCACCAGATGGGGGAGGCTACAATGAGCAGTTCTTC.

The genes are TRBV7-9 and TRBJ2-3; a weak D match, TRBD1 (5 bases). V lost 5 bases to trimming and J lost 8 bases, with 20 bases between them. This CDR3 has 15 residues. Germline V CDR1 and CDR2: SEHNR, FQNEAQ (reference sequence). CDR3 residues: CASSLLGTDIGTQYF. The CDR3 region has the DNA TGTGCCAGCAGCCTCTTGGGTACGGACATCGGTACGCAGTATTTT.

This clone showed up just once. This chain uses TRBV7-9 with TRBJ2-2; D possibly corresponds to TRBD1 (5 bases). The germline V gene encodes CDR1 SEHNR and CDR2 FQNEAQ (reference sequence). The CDR3 totals 15 residues. The V gene lost 3 bases and the J gene lost 4 bases, with 12 bases spanning the gap. In nucleotides, the CDR3 is TGTGCCAGCAGCTTCCAGGACACATTCACCGGGGAGCTGTTTTTT. This gives the protein CASSFQDTFTGELFF.

This chain uses TRBV15 with TRBJ2-3; 7 nucleotides match TRBD2. Germline trimming cut 3 bases from V and 3 bases from J; bases unmatched to any gene: 9. CDR3 size: 16 residues. CDR1 is LNHNV, CDR2 YYDKDF, per germline (reference sequence). The CDR3 reads CATSRGLAGATDTQYF. The CDR3 DNA is TGTGCCACCAGCAGGGGGTTGGCGGGAGCGACAGATACGCAGTATTTT.

As concerns this clone: The same CDR3 is also encoded by other DNA sequences in this sample. V gene TRBV5-1 combines with J gene TRBJ2-3; D not resolved. The CDR3 is 13 amino acids. From germline, CDR1 is SGHRS and CDR2 YFSETQ. V dropped 4 bases and J dropped 1 base, with 7 bases sitting between them. The CDR3 sequence is CASSLTGTDTQYF. CDR3 nucleotides: TGCGCCAGCAGCCTTACAGGCACAGATACGCAGTATTTT. The complete variable domain, with remaining parts taken from reference TRBV5-1 and TRBJ2-3, reads KAGVTQTPRYLIKTRGQQVTLSCSPISGHRSVSWYQQTPGQGLQFLFEYFSETQRNKGNFPGRFSGRQFSNSRSEMNVSTLELGDSALYLCASSLTGTDTQYFGPGTRLTVL.

The rearrangement joins TRBV11-3 to TRBJ1-1; D is ambiguous. Germline V CDR1 and CDR2: SGHNT, YENEEA. This CDR3 has 13 amino acids. V dropped 4 bases and J dropped 1 base, with 7 bases sitting between them. DNA of the CDR3: TGTGCCAGCAGCTGGAGAGGGAACACTGAAGCTTTCTTT. It codes for CASSWRGNTEAFF.

This clone has just one count. The V call is TRBV13, the J call TRBJ2-7, with TRBD1 identical over 9 bases. The CDR3 runs 16 residues. V was pared by 5 bases and J by 6 bases, with 14 bases of the junction left unmatched. The V gene's germline CDR1 is PRHDT and CDR2 FYEKMQ (reference sequence). CDR3 nucleotide sequence: TGTGCCAGCAGCGGCCCCGGGACAGGGATTGTAGGCGAGCAGTACTTC. Amino acids: CASSGPGTGIVGEQYF. Variable domain in full (rest from reference TRBV13 and TRBJ2-7): AAGVIQSPRHLIKEKRETATLKCYPIPRHDTVYWYQQGPGQDPQFLISFYEKMQSDKGSIPDRFSAQQFSDYHSELNMSSLELGDSALYFCASSGPGTGIVGEQYFGPGTRLTVT.

The V call is TRBV27, the J call TRBJ2-1, with a possible D match to TRBD2 (6 bases). There are 14 residues in the CDR3. Germline V gives CDR1 MNHEY, CDR2 SMNVEV (reference sequence). The V end was cut by 2 bases, the J end by 5 bases, with 10 bases between. Written as DNA, the CDR3 is TGTGCCAGCAGTTTACGCGGGACCGACAATGAGCAGTTCTTC. Residues: CASSLRGTDNEQFF.

This clone was recorded only once. The rearrangement joins TRBV18 to TRBJ2-7; 11 positions agree with TRBD2. The germline CDR1 and CDR2 sequences are KGHSH and LQKENI. Trimming took 3 bases from V and 1 from J; bases not matched to a gene: 2. The CDR3 is 15 residues long. The CDR3 protein is CASSPGLAASYEQYF. The CDR3 DNA reads TGTGCCAGCTCACCGGGACTAGCGGCATCCTACGAGCAGTACTTC. Full variable domain (remainder filled in from reference TRBV18 and TRBJ2-7): NAGVMQNPRHLVRRRGQEARLRCSPMKGHSHVYWYRQLPEEGLKFMVYLQKENIIDESGMPKERFSAEFPKEGPSILRIQQVVRGDSAAYFCASSPGLAASYEQYFGPGTRLTVT.

In its sample, this clone was seen once. J is TRBJ2-1 and V is TRBV20-1; weak D call: TRBD2 (6 bases). The CDR3 length is 14 residues. The germline V and J ends were trimmed by 3 bases and 6 bases, with 15 bases remaining between them. Looked up from germline, CDR1 is DFQATT and CDR2 is SNEGSKA (reference sequence). The chain's CDR3 is CSASWQGGPNEQFF. The CDR3 nucleotides are TGCAGTGCTAGTTGGCAGGGAGGCCCCAATGAGCAGTTCTTC.

The J gene is TRBJ1-3, the V gene TRBV30; D gene ambiguous. Germline CDR1 is GTSNPN and CDR2 is SVGIG (reference sequence). The CDR3 sequence is 12 residues long. V lost 5 bases and J 0 bases, leaving 5 bases between the germline ends. The CDR3 sequence is CAWDLSGNTIYF. Here the CDR3 DNA reads TGTGCCTGGGATCTCTCTGGAAACACCATATATTTT.

The chain links TRBV6-5 to TRBJ1-2; 9 nucleotides match TRBD1. Germline CDR1 and CDR2: MNHEY and SVGAGI. V gave up 10 bases and J gave up 1 base; unmatched junction bases: 7. The CDR3 sequence is 14 residues long. The CDR3 coding sequence is TGTGCCACCTGGACAGGGGCGGGTAACTATGGCTACACCTTC. This sequence encodes CATWTGAGNYGYTF.

In this sample, this clone turned up once. The chain employs TRBV19 and TRBJ2-2; D call uncertain. V was cut by 2 bases and J by 5 bases, with 6 bases left in between. Germline V CDR1 and CDR2: LNHDA, SQIVND (reference sequence). This CDR3 is 13 amino acids long. CDR3 sequence reads: CASSIISTGELFF. CDR3 DNA: TGTGCCAGTAGTATAATTAGTACCGGGGAGCTGTTTTTT.

This chain links TRBV3-1 (or the pseudogene TRBV3-2) with TRBJ2-5; 8 positions agree with TRBD2. V was pared by 1 base and J by 5 bases, with 6 bases of the junction left unmatched. Germline-derived CDR1 and CDR2 are LGHDT and YNNKEL (reference sequence). CDR3 length: 15 residues. CDR3 amino acids: CASSQASGRWETQYF. For the CDR3, the DNA is TGTGCCAGCAGCCAAGCTAGCGGGCGATGGGAGACCCAGTACTTC.

The genes are TRBV5-1 and TRBJ2-1; 9 nucleotides line up with TRBD2. V lost 4 bases and J lost 0; bases outside the gene matches: 5. Germline V CDR1 and CDR2: SGHRS, YFSETQ. CDR3 length: 16 residues. The CDR3 region is CASSLSGRSSYNEQFF. The CDR3 DNA is TGCGCCAGCAGCCTTAGCGGGAGAAGCTCCTACAATGAGCAGTTCTTC. Using reference TRBV5-1 and TRBJ2-1 for the parts outside the CDR3, the full variable domain is KAGVTQTPRYLIKTRGQQVTLSCSPISGHRSVSWYQQTPGQGLQFLFEYFSETQRNKGNFPGRFSGRQFSNSRSEMNVSTLELGDSALYLCASSLSGRSSYNEQFFGPGTRLTVL.